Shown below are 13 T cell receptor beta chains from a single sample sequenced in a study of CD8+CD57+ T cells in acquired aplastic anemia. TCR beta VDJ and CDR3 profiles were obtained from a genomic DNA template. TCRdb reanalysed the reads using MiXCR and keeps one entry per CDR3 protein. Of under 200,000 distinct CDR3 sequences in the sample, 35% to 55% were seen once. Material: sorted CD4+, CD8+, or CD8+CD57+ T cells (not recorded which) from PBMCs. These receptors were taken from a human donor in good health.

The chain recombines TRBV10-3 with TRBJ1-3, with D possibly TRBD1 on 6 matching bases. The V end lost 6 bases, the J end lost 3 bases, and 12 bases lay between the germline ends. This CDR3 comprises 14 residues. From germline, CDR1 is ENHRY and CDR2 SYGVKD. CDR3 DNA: TGTGCCATCAGAGGCCGGGACAATGGAAACACCATATATTTT. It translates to CAIRGRDNGNTIYF.

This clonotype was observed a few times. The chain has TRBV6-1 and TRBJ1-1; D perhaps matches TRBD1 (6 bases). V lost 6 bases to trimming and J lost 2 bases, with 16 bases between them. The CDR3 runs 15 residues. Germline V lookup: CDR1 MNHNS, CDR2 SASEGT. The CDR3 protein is CASSPRGYRNTEAFF. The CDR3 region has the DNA TGTGCCAGCAGCCCCAGGGGATATAGAAACACTGAAGCTTTCTTT.

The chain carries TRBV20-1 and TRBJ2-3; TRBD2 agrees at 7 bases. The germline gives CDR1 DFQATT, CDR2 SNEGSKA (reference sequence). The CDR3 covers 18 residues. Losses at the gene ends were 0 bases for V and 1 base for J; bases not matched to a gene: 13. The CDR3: CSARDPSVPRGGTDTQYF. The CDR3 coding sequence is TGCAGTGCTAGAGACCCGAGTGTCCCCCGGGGGGGCACAGATACGCAGTATTTT.

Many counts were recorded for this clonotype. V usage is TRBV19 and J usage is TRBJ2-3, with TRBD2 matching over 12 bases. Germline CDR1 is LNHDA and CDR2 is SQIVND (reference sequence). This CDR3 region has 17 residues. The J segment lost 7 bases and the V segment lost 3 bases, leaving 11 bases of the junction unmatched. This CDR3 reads CASSIHLLAGGQNTQYF. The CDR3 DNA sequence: TGTGCCAGTAGTATCCACCTACTAGCGGGAGGTCAAAATACGCAGTATTTT.

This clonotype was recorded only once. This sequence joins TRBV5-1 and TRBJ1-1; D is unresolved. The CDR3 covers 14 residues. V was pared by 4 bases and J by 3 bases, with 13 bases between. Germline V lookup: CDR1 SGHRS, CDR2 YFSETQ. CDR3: CASSLWTLDTEAFF. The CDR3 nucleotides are TGCGCCAGCAGCCTGTGGACGCTCGACACTGAAGCTTTCTTT.

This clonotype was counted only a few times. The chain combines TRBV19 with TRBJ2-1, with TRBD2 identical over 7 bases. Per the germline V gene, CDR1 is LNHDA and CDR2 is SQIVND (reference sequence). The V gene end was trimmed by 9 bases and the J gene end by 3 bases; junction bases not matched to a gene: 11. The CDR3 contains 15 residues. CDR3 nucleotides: TGTGCCAGCCGATTCAGCGGGACGGGCTACAATGAGCAGTTCTTC. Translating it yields CASRFSGTGYNEQFF. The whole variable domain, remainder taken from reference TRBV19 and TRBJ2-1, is DGGITQSPKYLFRKEGQNVTLSCEQNLNHDAMYWYRQDPGQGLRLIYYSQIVNDFQKGDIAEGYSVSREKKESFPLTVTSAQKNPTAFYLCASRFSGTGYNEQFFGPGTRLTVL.

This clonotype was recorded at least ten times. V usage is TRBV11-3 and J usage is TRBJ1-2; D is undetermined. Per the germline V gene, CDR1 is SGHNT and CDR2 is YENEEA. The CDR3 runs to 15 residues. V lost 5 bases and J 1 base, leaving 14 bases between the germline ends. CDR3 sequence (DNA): TGTGCCAGCAGCCCCGGACCCTACCTTAACTATGGCTACACCTTC. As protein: CASSPGPYLNYGYTF. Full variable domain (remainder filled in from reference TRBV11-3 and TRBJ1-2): EAGVVQSPRYKIIEKKQPVAFWCNPISGHNTLYWYLQNLGQGPELLIRYENEEAVDDSQLPKDRFSAERLKGVDSTLKIQPAELGDSAVYLCASSPGPYLNYGYTFGSGTRLTVV.

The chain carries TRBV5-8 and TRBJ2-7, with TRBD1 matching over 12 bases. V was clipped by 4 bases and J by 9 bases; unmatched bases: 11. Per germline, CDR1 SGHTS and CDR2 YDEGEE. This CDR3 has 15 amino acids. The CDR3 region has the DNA TGTGCCAGCAGCGGATGGGGACAGGGGGCAGACGGGCAGTACTTC. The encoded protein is CASSGWGQGADGQYF.

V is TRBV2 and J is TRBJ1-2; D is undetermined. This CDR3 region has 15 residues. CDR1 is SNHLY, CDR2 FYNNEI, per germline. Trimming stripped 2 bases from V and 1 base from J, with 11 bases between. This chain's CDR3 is CASSELSANNYGYTF. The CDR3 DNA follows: TGTGCCAGCAGTGAACTGTCGGCCAATAACTATGGCTACACCTTC.

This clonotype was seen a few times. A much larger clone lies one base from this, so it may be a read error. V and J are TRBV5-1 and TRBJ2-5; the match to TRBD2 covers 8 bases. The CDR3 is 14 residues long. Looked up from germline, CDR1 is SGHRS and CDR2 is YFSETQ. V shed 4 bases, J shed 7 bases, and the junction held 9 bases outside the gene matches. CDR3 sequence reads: CASSPGGQLGTQYF. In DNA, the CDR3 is TGCGCCAGCAGCCCGGGGGGGCAGCTAGGGACCCAGTACTTC.

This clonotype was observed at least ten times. Written as DNA, the CDR3 is TGTGCCAGCAGCTTGGGGTCAGGGGATCAGCCCCAGCATTTT. Protein product: CASSLGSGDQPQHF. V and J are TRBV5-6 and TRBJ1-5; possible D gene TRBD1, 6 bases. The V gene's germline CDR1 is SGHDT and CDR2 YYEEEE. Trimming cost V 0 bases and J 5 bases, with 9 bases left between them. The CDR3 runs 14 residues.

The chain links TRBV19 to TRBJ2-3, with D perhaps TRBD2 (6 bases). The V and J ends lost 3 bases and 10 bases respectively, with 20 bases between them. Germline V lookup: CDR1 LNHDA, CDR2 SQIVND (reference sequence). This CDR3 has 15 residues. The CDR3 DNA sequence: TGTGCCAGTAGTATCGCACCGGGACTGGGAGGATCGCAGTATTTT. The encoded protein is CASSIAPGLGGSQYF.

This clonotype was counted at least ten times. CDR3 in DNA: TGTGCCAGCAGTGATTTGGGCAGGGGGCGGGACACTGAAGCTTTCTTT. Translation: CASSDLGRGRDTEAFF. The chain is built from TRBV2 and TRBJ1-1; 8 bases line up with TRBD1. The germline CDR1 and CDR2 sequences are SNHLY and FYNNEI. The J segment lost 3 bases and the V segment lost 3 bases, leaving 9 bases of the junction unmatched. The CDR3 runs to 16 residues.